The 20 T cell receptor beta chains given below trace back to one sample, sequenced in a study of control samples from healthy donors and cancer patients. Assay: immunoSEQ multiplex PCR; the TCRdb copy retains only in-frame clones and omits some. The sample has under 90,000 clones, roughly 92% seen once; the top ten hold 4.5% to 7.5%. The sample consisted of blood. These receptors were collected from a woman aged 60-75 years in good health.

This chain uses TRBV3-1 (or the pseudogene TRBV3-2) with TRBJ1-6; D gene ambiguous. This CDR3 has 13 residues. Trimming pared 0 bases from V and 9 bases from J, leaving 6 bases between. Germline V CDR1 and CDR2: LGHDT, YNNKEL (reference sequence). CDR3 sequence reads: CASSQDIASPLHF. The CDR3 DNA sequence: TGTGCCAGCAGCCAAGATATCGCTTCACCCCTCCACTTT.

The chain employs TRBV5-5 and TRBJ2-7; tentatively, D is TRBD1 (6 bases). Germline V lookup: CDR1 SGHKS, CDR2 YYEKEE (reference sequence). This CDR3 is 14 amino acids long. The V end was cut by 2 bases, the J end by 0 bases, with 9 bases between. The CDR3 protein is CASSLQGRSYEQYF. Here the CDR3 DNA reads TGTGCCAGCAGCTTACAGGGCCGCTCCTACGAGCAGTACTTC.

V and J are TRBV3-1 (or the pseudogene TRBV3-2) and TRBJ2-1, with D possibly being TRBD2 (5 bases). Germline CDR1 LGHDT, CDR2 YNNKEL (reference sequence). This CDR3 is 13 amino acids long. V gave up 6 bases and J gave up 7 bases, with 13 bases separating them. The chain's CDR3 is CASRRESINEQFF. The DNA of the CDR3 is TGTGCCAGCAGGAGGGAGAGTATTAATGAGCAGTTCTTC.

The rearrangement links TRBV19 to TRBJ1-5, with 10 bases fitting TRBD1. CDR3 length equals 17 residues. Trimming cost V 5 bases and J 1 base; bases outside gene matches: 8. Germline V gives CDR1 LNHDA, CDR2 SQIVND (reference sequence). The CDR3 bases are TGTGCCAGTAGTCCCGCGACAGGGGGCGGAAGCAATCAGCCCCAGCATTTT. It specifies CASSPATGGGSNQPQHF. Full variable domain (outside the CDR3, taken from reference TRBV19 and TRBJ1-5): DGGITQSPKYLFRKEGQNVTLSCEQNLNHDAMYWYRQDPGQGLRLIYYSQIVNDFQKGDIAEGYSVSREKKESFPLTVTSAQKNPTAFYLCASSPATGGGSNQPQHFGDGTRLSIL.

The rearrangement links TRBV7-2 to TRBJ1-4; no clear D. This CDR3 spans 15 amino acids. CDR1 and CDR2 from the germline V gene are SGHTA and FQGNSA. Trimming shortened V by 6 bases and J by 7 bases, and 18 bases separated the two germline ends. The CDR3 nucleotides read TGTGCCAGCAGTTCAGGAGGGTCCCAGTCTGAAAAACTGTTTTTT. Its translation: CASSSGGSQSEKLFF.

V usage is TRBV2 and J usage is TRBJ1-1; 9 bases are shared with TRBD1. The CDR3 totals 14 residues. The J segment lost 9 bases and the V segment lost 4 bases, leaving 9 bases of the junction unmatched. CDR1 and CDR2 (germline): SNHLY, FYNNEI. This chain's CDR3 is CASSGGDRDGQAFF. CDR3 DNA sequence: TGTGCCAGCAGTGGGGGGGACAGGGACGGCCAAGCTTTCTTT.

A single count supports this clone. This chain joins TRBV28 and TRBJ2-7; TRBD1 or TRBD2 may be the D gene (8 bases each). V gave up 7 bases and J gave up 0 bases, with 16 bases separating them. Germline values: CDR1 MDHEN, CDR2 SYDVKM. This CDR3 region has 15 residues. CDR3: CASTGGGTGSYEQYF. Here the CDR3 DNA reads TGTGCCAGCACCGGGGGGGGGACAGGCTCCTACGAGCAGTACTTC.

This chain connects TRBV3-1 (or the pseudogene TRBV3-2) to TRBJ2-5, with 10 nucleotides matching TRBD1. Germline trimming cut 0 bases from V and 7 bases from J; bases unmatched to any gene: 5. CDR1 is LGHDT, CDR2 YNNKEL, per germline (reference sequence). This CDR3 has 15 residues. The CDR3: CASSQEGTGVGTQYF. The CDR3 nucleotides read TGTGCCAGCAGCCAAGAAGGGACAGGGGTTGGGACCCAGTACTTC.

The gene calls are TRBV9 and TRBJ2-2; perhaps D is TRBD1 or TRBD2 (5 bases each). Per germline, CDR1 SGDLS and CDR2 YYNGEE. V lost 0 bases to trimming and J lost 6 bases, with 12 bases between them. The CDR3 spans 15 residues. The CDR3 sequence: CASSVGPGRAGELFF. The CDR3 DNA follows: TGTGCCAGCAGCGTAGGCCCAGGGCGGGCCGGGGAGCTGTTTTTT.

The chain uses TRBV27 and TRBJ2-7; a possible D gene is TRBD1 (5 bases). The germline V gene encodes CDR1 MNHEY and CDR2 SMNVEV (reference sequence). The ends were cut back, 6 bases at V and 6 bases at J, with 12 bases in the middle. The CDR3 runs to 12 residues. The CDR3 sequence: CASRGSGPEQYF. CDR3 DNA sequence: TGTGCCAGCAGGGGATCAGGGCCCGAGCAGTACTTC.

The chain is built from TRBV5-4 and TRBJ2-1, with 9 bases that match TRBD1. The CDR3 contains 17 residues. V dropped 1 base and J dropped 3; count of bases not matched to a gene: 8. Germline CDR1 SGHNT, CDR2 YYREEE (reference sequence). The CDR3 coding sequence is TGTGCCAGCAGCTTGTATCCCCGGACAGGGGACTACAATGAGCAGTTCTTC. This encodes CASSLYPRTGDYNEQFF.

The chain combines TRBV4-1 with TRBJ2-1, with 13 bases that match TRBD2. CDR1 is MGHRA and CDR2 is YSYEKL in the germline V gene. The length of the CDR3 is 17 residues. The junction had 9 bases not matched to a gene; V was cut back by 7 bases and J by 3 bases. The CDR3 is CASTYGLAGVLYNEQFF. The CDR3 nucleotides are TGCGCCAGCACCTACGGACTAGCGGGAGTTCTCTACAATGAGCAGTTCTTC.

The rearrangement links TRBV28 to TRBJ1-4, with D possibly being TRBD1 (5 bases). V lost 3 bases to trimming and J lost 1 base, with 6 bases between them. The CDR3 spans 14 residues. Germline V gives CDR1 MDHEN, CDR2 SYDVKM. Here the CDR3 DNA reads TGTGCCAGCAGTTTCGGGGGAACTAATGAAAAACTGTTTTTT. Translated: CASSFGGTNEKLFF.

Concerning this clone itself: Other DNA sequences of this sample code for an identical CDR3. J is TRBJ2-3 and V is TRBV3-1 (or the pseudogene TRBV3-2); no clear D gene. The CDR3 is made up of 12 amino acids. V lost 3 bases, J lost 2 bases, and 3 bases lay in between. Germline CDR1 is LGHDT and CDR2 is YNNKEL (reference sequence). For the CDR3, the DNA is TGTGCCAGCAGCCATGACACAGATACGCAGTATTTT. Translating it yields CASSHDTDTQYF.

The chain recombines TRBV5-1 with TRBJ1-5; no clear D. V gave up 0 bases and J gave up 2 bases, with 3 bases separating them. Germline values: CDR1 SGHRS, CDR2 YFSETQ. The CDR3 has 13 residues. The CDR3 sequence is CASSLDGNQPQHF. CDR3 sequence (DNA): TGCGCCAGCAGCTTGGACGGCAATCAGCCCCAGCATTTT.

This chain joins TRBV28 and TRBJ2-7, with 7 bases matching TRBD2. The CDR3 runs to 13 residues. The germline gives CDR1 MDHEN, CDR2 SYDVKM. The V segment lost 7 bases and the J segment 2 bases; nucleotides outside the gene matches: 5. The CDR3 coding sequence is TGTGCCAGCACCTCAGGGACTACCTACGAGCAGTACTTC. Translation gives CASTSGTTYEQYF.

The chain uses TRBV7-3 and TRBJ2-1; 9 bases match TRBD1. J was trimmed by 8 bases and V by 5 bases; bases with no gene match: 10. CDR1 and CDR2 from the germline V gene are SGHTA and FQGTGA. This CDR3 region has 15 residues. CDR3 bases: TGTGCCAGCAGCGCGTTAGGGACAGGGAGTTATGAGCAGTTCTTC. Its protein is CASSALGTGSYEQFF.

The chain links TRBV11-2 to TRBJ1-2, with 9 bases matching TRBD1. Germline V CDR1 and CDR2: SGHAT, FQNNGV. CDR3 length: 17 residues. V lost 1 base and J lost 4; bases outside the gene matches: 10. CDR3 sequence: CASSLGGQGINSYGYTF. CDR3 nucleotide sequence: TGTGCCAGCAGCTTAGGGGGACAGGGCATTAATAGCTATGGCTACACCTTC.

CDR3: CALGTPRYGYTF. CDR3 DNA: TGTGCCCTAGGGACCCCTCGCTATGGCTACACCTTC. V is TRBV7-9 and J is TRBJ1-2, with D possibly TRBD1 on 5 matching bases. The CDR3 has 12 amino acids. Between the trimmed V and J ends, which lost 11 bases and 4 bases, there was a span of 14 bases. Germline V gene lookup returns CDR1 SEHNR and CDR2 FQNEAQ (reference sequence).

The J gene is TRBJ2-1, the V gene TRBV6-4; D is unresolved. Between the trimmed V and J ends, which lost 3 bases and 2 bases, there was a span of 5 bases. This CDR3 comprises 13 residues. The germline gives CDR1 MRHNA, CDR2 SNTAGT. This CDR3 is CASSEDPYNEQFF. As DNA, the CDR3 is TGTGCCAGCAGTGAGGACCCCTACAATGAGCAGTTCTTC.